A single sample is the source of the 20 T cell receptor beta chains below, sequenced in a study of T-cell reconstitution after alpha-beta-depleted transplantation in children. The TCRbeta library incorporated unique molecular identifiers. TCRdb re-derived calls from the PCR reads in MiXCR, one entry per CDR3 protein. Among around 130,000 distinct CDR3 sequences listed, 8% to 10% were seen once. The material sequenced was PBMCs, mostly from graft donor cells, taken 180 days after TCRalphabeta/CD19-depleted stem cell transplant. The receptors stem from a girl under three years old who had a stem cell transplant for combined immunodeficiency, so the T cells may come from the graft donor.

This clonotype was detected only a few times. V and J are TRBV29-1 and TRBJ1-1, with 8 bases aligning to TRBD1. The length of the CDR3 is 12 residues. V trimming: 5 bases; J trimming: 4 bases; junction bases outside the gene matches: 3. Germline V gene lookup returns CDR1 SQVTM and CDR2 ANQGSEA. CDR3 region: CSVSQGATEAFF. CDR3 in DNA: TGCAGCGTTTCCCAGGGGGCCACTGAAGCTTTCTTT.

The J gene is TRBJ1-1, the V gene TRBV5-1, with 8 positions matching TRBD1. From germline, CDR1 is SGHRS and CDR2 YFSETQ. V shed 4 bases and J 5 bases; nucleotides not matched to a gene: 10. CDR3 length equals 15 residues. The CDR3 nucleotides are TGCGCCAGCAGCCAGAATCCACAGGGGGGGACTGAAGCTTTCTTT. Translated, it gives CASSQNPQGGTEAFF. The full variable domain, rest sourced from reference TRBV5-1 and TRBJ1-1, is KAGVTQTPRYLIKTRGQQVTLSCSPISGHRSVSWYQQTPGQGLQFLFEYFSETQRNKGNFPGRFSGRQFSNSRSEMNVSTLELGDSALYLCASSQNPQGGTEAFFGQGTRLTVV.

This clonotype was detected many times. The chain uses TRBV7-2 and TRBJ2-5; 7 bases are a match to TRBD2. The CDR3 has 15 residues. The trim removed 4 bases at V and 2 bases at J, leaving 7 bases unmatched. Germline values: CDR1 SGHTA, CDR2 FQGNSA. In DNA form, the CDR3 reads TGTGCCAGCAGCTCGCCGAGGGGAGGGCAAGAGACCCAGTACTTC. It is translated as CASSSPRGGQETQYF.

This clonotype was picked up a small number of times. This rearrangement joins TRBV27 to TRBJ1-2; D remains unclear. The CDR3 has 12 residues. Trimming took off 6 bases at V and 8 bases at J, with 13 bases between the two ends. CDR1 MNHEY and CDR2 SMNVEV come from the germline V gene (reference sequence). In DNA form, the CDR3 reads TGTGCCAGCAGATCCGGGGAAGAAGGCTACACCTTC. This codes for CASRSGEEGYTF.

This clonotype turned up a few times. The CDR3 region is CASRAGTNTGELFF. In DNA form, the CDR3 reads TGTGCCAGCAGGGCAGGGACGAACACCGGGGAGCTGTTTTTT. V usage is TRBV2 and J usage is TRBJ2-2, with a possible D match to TRBD1 (5 bases). The CDR3 covers 14 residues. Looked up from germline, CDR1 is SNHLY and CDR2 is FYNNEI. V dropped 6 bases and J dropped 0 bases, with 8 bases sitting between them.

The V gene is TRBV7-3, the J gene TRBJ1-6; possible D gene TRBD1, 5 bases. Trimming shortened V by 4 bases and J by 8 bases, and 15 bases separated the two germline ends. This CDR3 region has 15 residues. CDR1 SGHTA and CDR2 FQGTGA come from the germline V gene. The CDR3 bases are TGTGCCAGCAGCTCGTTGGGACGGTTCGATTCACCCCTCCACTTT. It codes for CASSSLGRFDSPLHF.

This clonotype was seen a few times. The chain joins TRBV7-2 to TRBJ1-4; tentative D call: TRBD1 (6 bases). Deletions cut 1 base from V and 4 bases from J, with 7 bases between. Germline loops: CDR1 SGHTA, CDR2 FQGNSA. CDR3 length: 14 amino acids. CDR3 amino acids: CASSLDRVNEKLFF. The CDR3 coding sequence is TGTGCCAGCAGCTTAGACAGGGTTAATGAAAAACTGTTTTTT.

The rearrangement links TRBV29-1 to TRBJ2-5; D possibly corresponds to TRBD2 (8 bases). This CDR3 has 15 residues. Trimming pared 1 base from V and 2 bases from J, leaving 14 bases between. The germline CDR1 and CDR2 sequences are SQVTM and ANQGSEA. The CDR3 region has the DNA TGCAGCGTTGAAGGAGTAGCGGGACAGCAAGAGACCCAGTACTTC. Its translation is CSVEGVAGQQETQYF.

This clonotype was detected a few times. CDR3 protein: CASSGGGKGDYHYNEQFF. The CDR3 DNA is TGTGCCAGCAGCGGAGGGGGCAAAGGGGACTACCACTACAATGAGCAGTTCTTC. The J gene is TRBJ2-1, the V gene TRBV9; possibly TRBD1 or TRBD2 for D (7 bases each). Germline V CDR1 and CDR2: SGDLS, YYNGEE. The CDR3 spans 18 residues. Trimming stripped 3 bases from V and 3 bases from J, with 22 bases between.

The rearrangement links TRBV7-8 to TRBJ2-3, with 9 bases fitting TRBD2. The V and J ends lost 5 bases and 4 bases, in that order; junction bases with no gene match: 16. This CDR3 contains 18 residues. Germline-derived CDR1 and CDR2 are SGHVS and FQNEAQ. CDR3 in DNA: TGTGCCAGCAGCCCGAGACTGCGGCGGGGGGGCAAGGCAGATACGCAGTATTTT. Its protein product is CASSPRLRRGGKADTQYF.

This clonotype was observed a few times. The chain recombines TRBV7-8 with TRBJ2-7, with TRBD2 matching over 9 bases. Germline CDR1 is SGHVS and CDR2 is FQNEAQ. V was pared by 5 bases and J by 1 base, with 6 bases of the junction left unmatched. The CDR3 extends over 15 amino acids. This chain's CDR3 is CASSNSGSPSYEQYF. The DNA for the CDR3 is TGTGCCAGCAGCAATAGCGGGAGTCCTTCCTACGAGCAGTACTTC.

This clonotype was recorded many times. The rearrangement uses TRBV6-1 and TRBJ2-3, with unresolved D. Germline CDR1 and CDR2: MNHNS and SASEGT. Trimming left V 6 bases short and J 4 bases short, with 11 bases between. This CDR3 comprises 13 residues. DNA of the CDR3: TGTGCCAGCAGCCTTAGTATTCCAGATACGCAGTATTTT. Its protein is CASSLSIPDTQYF.

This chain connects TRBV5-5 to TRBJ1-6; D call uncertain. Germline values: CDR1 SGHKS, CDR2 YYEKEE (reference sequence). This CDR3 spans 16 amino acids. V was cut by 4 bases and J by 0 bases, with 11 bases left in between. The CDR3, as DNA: TGTGCCAGCAGCCCAATCCTTAGCTCCTATAATTCACCCCTCCACTTT. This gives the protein CASSPILSSYNSPLHF.

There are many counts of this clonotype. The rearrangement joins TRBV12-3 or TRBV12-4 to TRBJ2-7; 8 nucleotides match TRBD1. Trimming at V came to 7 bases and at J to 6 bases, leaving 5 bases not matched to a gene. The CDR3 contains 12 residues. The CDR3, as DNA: TGTGCCAGCACCGACAGGGGAAGCGAGCAGTACTTC. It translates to CASTDRGSEQYF.

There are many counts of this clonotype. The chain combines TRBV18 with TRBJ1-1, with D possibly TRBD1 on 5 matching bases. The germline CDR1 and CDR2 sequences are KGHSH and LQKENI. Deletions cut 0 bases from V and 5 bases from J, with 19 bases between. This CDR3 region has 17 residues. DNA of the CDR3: TGTGCCAGCTCACCACCTTGGGCAGGGAGTCTTGGGACTGAAGCTTTCTTT. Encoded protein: CASSPPWAGSLGTEAFF.

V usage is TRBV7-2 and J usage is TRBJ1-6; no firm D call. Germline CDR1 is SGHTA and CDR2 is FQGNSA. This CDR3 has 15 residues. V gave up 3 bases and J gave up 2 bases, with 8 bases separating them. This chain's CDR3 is CASSFGRAYNSPLHF. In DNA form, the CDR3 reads TGTGCCAGCAGCTTCGGACGGGCCTATAATTCACCCCTCCACTTT.

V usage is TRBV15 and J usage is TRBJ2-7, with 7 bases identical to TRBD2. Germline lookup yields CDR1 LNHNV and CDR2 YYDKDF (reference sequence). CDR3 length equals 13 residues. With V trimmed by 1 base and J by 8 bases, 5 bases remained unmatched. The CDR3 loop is CATSRGERDKQYF. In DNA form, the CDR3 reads TGTGCCACCAGCAGAGGTGAGCGGGATAAGCAGTACTTC.

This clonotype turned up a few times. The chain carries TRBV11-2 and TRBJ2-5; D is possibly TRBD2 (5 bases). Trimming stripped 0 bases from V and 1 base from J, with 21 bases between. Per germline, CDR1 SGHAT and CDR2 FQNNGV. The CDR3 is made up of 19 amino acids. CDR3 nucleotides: TGTGCCAGCAGCTTAGATTGGGCTAGCCTGAGAGAGGGCCAAGAGACCCAGTACTTC. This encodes CASSLDWASLREGQETQYF.

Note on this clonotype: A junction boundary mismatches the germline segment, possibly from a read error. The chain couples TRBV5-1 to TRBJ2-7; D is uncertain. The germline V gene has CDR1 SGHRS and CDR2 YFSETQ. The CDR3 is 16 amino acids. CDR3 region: CTSSLAPSSNYYEQYF. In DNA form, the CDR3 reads TGCACCAGCAGCTTGGCTCCCTCGTCCAATTACTACGAGCAGTACTTC. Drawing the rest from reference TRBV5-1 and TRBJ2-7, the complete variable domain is KAGVTQTPRYLIKTRGQQVTLSCSPISGHRSVSWYQQTPGQGLQFLFEYFSETQRNKGNFPGRFSGRQFSNSRSEMNVSTLELGDSALYLCTSSLAPSSNYYEQYFGPGTRLTVT.

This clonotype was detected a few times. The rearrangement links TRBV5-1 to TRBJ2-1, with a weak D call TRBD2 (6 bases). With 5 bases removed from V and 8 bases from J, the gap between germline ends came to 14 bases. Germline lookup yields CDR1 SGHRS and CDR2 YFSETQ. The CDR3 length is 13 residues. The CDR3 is CASRTSRVDEQFF. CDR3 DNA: TGCGCCAGCAGGACTAGTCGGGTCGATGAGCAGTTCTTC.